This T cell receptor (beta chain) was found in a study of regulatory T cells in long-lasting Graves disease. Germline lookup yields CDR1 DFQATT and CDR2 SNEGSKA (reference sequence). This CDR3 contains 14 residues. J gave up 6 bases and V 6 bases, and 8 bases lay outside the gene matches. General observations from the study: Accuracy may have been reduced by the small sample size.

Time point given: newly diagnosed GD, antithyroid drugs for less than 3 months. PBMC-derived RNA was used for the TCR library. This clonotype was observed at least ten times. The antigen remains unidentified. To make TCR beta libraries, researchers used iRepertoire HTBI primers and Arm-PCR of CDR3 regions. One entry per CDR3 protein, called by TCRdb with MiXCR from the multiplex PCR reads. The table lists over 500,000 distinct CDR3 sequences, about 16% of them singletons, with 12% in the top ten. A further study also used this sample, focusing on T cells in Graves' hyperthyroidism and ophthalmopathy. That publication notes: Patients aged 18 to 65 had newly diagnosed hyperthyroidism of under 2 months' duration. Ophthalmopathy was separated from stable hyperthyroidism by a 13 V-J model.

The source was peripheral blood mononuclear cells (PBMCs), collected at new diagnosis, from a patient treated with antithyroid drugs. This TCR was recovered from a man in his late teens or twenties with Graves disease. V is TRBV20-1 and J is TRBJ1-5; TRBD1 matches 10 bases. CDR3 protein: CSAVDRGPGQPQHF. CDR3 DNA: TGCAGTGCGGTAGACAGGGGGCCAGGTCAGCCCCAGCATTTT.